This TCR beta chain is from a study of T-cell reconstitution after alpha-beta-depleted transplantation in children. Study outcomes and limitations: Recipient T cells and thymic progenitors that survived were the source of the high TCRbeta diversity seen at day 60 in some patients. It was reported that alpha-beta T cells came from several hundred expanded graft clones (about two months after transplant). The main origin of T-cell counts and diversity one year after transplant was newly produced T cells.

V lost 3 bases to trimming and J lost 1 base, with 15 bases between them. CDR1 is DFQATT and CDR2 is SNEGSKA in the germline V gene (reference sequence). The CDR3 extends over 15 amino acids. This clonotype was seen many times. Antigen specificity is unknown. As it was prepared, the TCRbeta library received unique molecular identifiers. Each CDR3 protein is one row after TCRdb ran MiXCR on the PCR reads. The top ten hold around 10% of the sample, which has about 290,000 distinct CDR3 sequences, around 7.3% seen once. Sequencing used peripheral blood, obtained 360 days after TCRalphabeta/CD19-depleted stem cell transplant. This receptor was taken from a female patient aged 2 to 10 who had a stem cell transplant for Fanconi anemia, so the T cells may come from the graft donor. The chain is built from TRBV20-1 and TRBJ2-5; tentatively, D is TRBD1 (6 bases). CDR3 residues: CSASGGTYSQETQYF. The CDR3 DNA reads TGCAGTGCTAGTGGGGGCACCTACTCCCAAGAGACCCAGTACTTC.